What follows describes a single TCR beta chain. The antigen remains unidentified. CDR1 is SEHNR, CDR2 FQNEAQ, per germline (reference sequence). The CDR3 has 19 residues. Trimming removed 1 base from V and 6 bases from J; junction bases left unmatched: 16. Sequencing used immunoSEQ multiplex PCR; TCRdb keeps in-frame clones, though not all of them. This sample has around 70,000 clones, with around 84% found just once. These data originate in a study of T cells in localized non-small cell lung cancer. Study conclusions and caveats: Uninvolved adjacent lung showed peak T cell clonality, exceeding tumor. In adjacent lung appeared a median 57 of the top 100 tumor clones.

This receptor was identified in a female donor older than 55 with stage I lung adenocarcinoma. The V and J genes are TRBV7-9 and TRBJ2-1; TRBD2 aligns across 9 bases. The source was peripheral blood, collected before any cancer treatment. The CDR3 region has the DNA TGTGCCAGCAGCTTAGATAGTTTCGGCGGGAGGGATCCTCGCAATGAGCAGTTCTTC. This sequence encodes CASSLDSFGGRDPRNEQFF.